This entry describes one TCR beta chain. TCRdb's table, derived via immunoSEQ multiplex PCR, lists solely in-frame clones and lacks some. Here the sample spans approximately 460,000 clones, approximately 90% being singletons. This sample is drawn from a study of Ad26.COV2.S vaccination and SARS-CoV-2 variants. As for treatment: some 20 received Ad26.COV2.S at low or high dose, single or two shots; several received placebo; per-sample allocation not given. Repertoires come from day 63 after the first vaccine or placebo injection. This TCR was sampled from a person aged 18-65 years who received the Ad26.COV2.S COVID-19 vaccine or a placebo. The sample in question was peripheral blood, obtained in a trial of Ad26.COV2.S vaccine versus placebo.

The CDR3 DNA is TGTGCCAGCAGCTTGGCCCTCCGGACTAGGGCCATAGGAAGCAATGAGCAGTTCTTC. It yields the protein CASSLALRTRAIGSNEQFF. The chain carries TRBV5-6 and TRBJ2-1, with 7 bases that match TRBD2. This CDR3 has 19 residues. Germline CDR1 SGHDT, CDR2 YYEEEE. V trimming: 0 bases; J trimming: 6 bases; junction bases outside the gene matches: 18.